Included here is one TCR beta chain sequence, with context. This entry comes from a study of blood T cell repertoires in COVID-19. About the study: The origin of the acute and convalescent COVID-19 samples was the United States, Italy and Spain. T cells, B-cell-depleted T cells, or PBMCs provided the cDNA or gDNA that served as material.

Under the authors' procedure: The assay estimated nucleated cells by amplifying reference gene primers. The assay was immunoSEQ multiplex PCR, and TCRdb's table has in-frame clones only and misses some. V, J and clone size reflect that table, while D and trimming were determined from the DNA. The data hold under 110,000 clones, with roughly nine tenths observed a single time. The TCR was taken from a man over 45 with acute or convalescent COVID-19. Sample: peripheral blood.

This chain's CDR3 is CATSRERGNQPQHF. In nucleotides, the CDR3 is TGTGCCACCAGCAGAGAACGGGGTAATCAGCCCCAGCATTTT. This chain uses TRBV15 with TRBJ1-5; D not certain. Germline lookup yields CDR1 LNHNV and CDR2 YYDKDF (reference sequence). The ends were cut back, 0 bases at V and 4 bases at J, with 7 bases in the middle. The CDR3 totals 14 residues.